This is a list of T cell receptor beta chains from one sample in a study of control samples from healthy donors and cancer patients. Assay used: immunoSEQ multiplex PCR; TCRdb lists only in-frame clones, some missing. The table includes about 170,000 clones, roughly 95% detected once. Material for sequencing was blood. These receptors all come from a woman aged 55 to 70 in good health. Both conserved end residues are trimmed from each CDR3. The order of the fields is CDR3 protein, V gene, J gene, D gene. A D gene is named only where the DNA matches it firmly.

CDR3: ASRFRRSYGYT; V: TRBV5-6; J: TRBJ1-2; D: NA
CDR3: ASSWGAGDTDTQY; V: TRBV5-1; J: TRBJ2-3; D: NA
CDR3: ASSLTRELMNTEAF; V: TRBV7-3; J: TRBJ1-1; D: NA
CDR3: ASSQGSTGRQETQY; V: TRBV4-3; J: TRBJ2-5; D: NA
CDR3: ASSGGLAGADTQY; V: TRBV9; J: TRBJ2-3; D: TRBD2
CDR3: ASRDRNSNQPQH; V: TRBV2; J: TRBJ1-5; D: NA
CDR3: ASRGTVNTIY; V: TRBV6-5; J: TRBJ1-3; D: NA
CDR3: AWSPQYEQY; V: TRBV30; J: TRBJ2-7; D: NA
CDR3: ATSRDTRETQY; V: TRBV15; J: TRBJ2-5; D: NA
CDR3: ASSKTGNTEAF; V: TRBV28; J: TRBJ1-1; D: NA
CDR3: ASSLANREVH; V: TRBV7-8; J: TRBJ1-3; D: NA
CDR3: ATSRDREVEKLF; V: TRBV15; J: TRBJ1-4; D: NA
CDR3: ASSQDRRGLWDGYT; V: TRBV4-3; J: TRBJ1-2; D: TRBD1
CDR3: ASSDPARSQETQY; V: TRBV25-1; J: TRBJ2-5; D: NA
CDR3: SVERDGNTEAF; V: TRBV29-1; J: TRBJ1-1; D: NA
CDR3: ASSESTGTPYEQY; V: TRBV9; J: TRBJ2-7; D: NA
CDR3: ASSLARDHGYT; V: TRBV12-3/TRBV12-4; J: TRBJ1-2; D: NA
CDR3: SGGGQGVEQY; V: TRBV29-1; J: TRBJ2-7; D: TRBD1
CDR3: ASGLVLGQPSNQPQH; V: TRBV12-5; J: TRBJ1-5; D: NA
CDR3: ASSLDGGTYGYT; V: TRBV5-1; J: TRBJ1-2; D: NA
CDR3: ASGLARLGQGRFQPQH; V: TRBV12-5; J: TRBJ1-5; D: TRBD1